The source of this TCR beta chain is a study of technical replicates of blood from a handful of donors (TCRdb year 2017). V is trimmed back by 4 bases and J by 5 bases, and the junction contains 4 bases that no gene match accounts for. The germline V gene encodes CDR1 MGHRA and CDR2 YSYEKL. Spanning cysteine to phenylalanine, the CDR3 consists of 16 amino acids. The sequence is cut down to CDR3 DNA, 48 bases in frame from base 1. For this clone: Its antigen has not been determined. No much larger clonotype is one base removed from it; base qualities were not supplied.

The method was the immunoSEQ multiplex PCR assay. Imported from immuneACCESS, the table was reduced by TCRdb to in-frame sequences with V and J called. These copies leave out some clones; in studies compared against another copy, an unresolved V gene accounts for under half, and the cause of the remainder is not known. This sample is represented by roughly 83,000 clones; around nine tenths of them were singletons. In total, the top ten clones hold 0.25% of the sample. Sequencing was performed on T cells isolated from PBMCs. In this chain, TRBV4-1 is recombined with TRBJ2-1; 14 junctional bases match TRBD2. The sequence was collected from a human donor in good health. The CDR3 protein: CASSRTGLAGDNEQFF. Read as DNA, the sequence is TGCGCCAGCAGCCGCACGGGACTAGCGGGAGACAATGAGCAGTTCTTC.